This T cell receptor beta chain was sequenced during a study of shared clonotypes between healthy human individuals. Study at large: The study used three CD4 naive, three CD4 memory, two CD8 naive and one CD8 memory plate per donor. General study points: Sampling was confined to blood; repertoires within tissues likely differ.

CD4+ cells yielded CD45RA+ naive and CD45RA-negative memory subsets. In regard to this clone: The antigen remains undetermined.

Assay used: immunoSEQ multiplex PCR; TCRdb lists only in-frame clones, some missing. The sample has fewer than 400,000 clones, under 80% seen once. Germline loops: CDR1 SNHLY, CDR2 FYNNEI. This CDR3 contains 16 residues. Trimming took 4 bases from V and 0 from J; bases not matched to a gene: 4. Input material: memory CD4+ T cells sorted from blood. Subset given: CD45RA-negative fraction. This rearrangement joins TRBV2 to TRBJ2-3, with 10 bases aligning to TRBD1. This TCR was sampled from a man between 25 and 39 years old in good health. The CDR3 is CASSAGTGVSTDTQYF. CDR3 DNA: TGTGCCAGCAGTGCCGGGACAGGGGTTAGCACAGATACGCAGTATTTT.